This TCR beta chain was identified during a study of CXCR3-negative and CXCR3-positive naive CD8 T cells. Overall study: There were some 140 million TRB reads altogether, and each library had about 1.5 +/- 0.3 million of them.

Cells that were CD45RO-CCR7+CD27+CD95- constituted naive CD8+ T cells. Overall study findings and caveats: Relative to CXCR3-negative naive cells, CXCR3-positive naive cells had more hydrophobic TRB CDR3s.

A word on this clonotype: Its antigen is unknown.

Germline CDR1 and CDR2: MNHEY and SVGEGT. The CDR3 runs to 14 residues. TRB cDNA was prepared as libraries by UMI-labeled 5' RACE. TCRdb reprocessed the 5' RACE reads; each CDR3 protein has one entry and no DNA is given. Recorded for this sample: over 100,000 distinct CDR3 sequences. The sequencing input was naive CXCR3- CD8+ T cells from blood. Subset here: CD45RO-CCR7+CD27+CD95- naive CD8+ T cells lacking CXCR3 (TNR3-). The chain joins TRBV6-2 or TRBV6-3 to TRBJ2-5. The TCR comes from a human donor in good health. Some clones in this sample may be carry-over from other donors' samples. CDR3 in amino acids: CASNKDVGRETQYF.